Below are 20 T cell receptor beta chains sequenced from a single sample in a study of T cell repertoires in cytomegalovirus infection. TCRdb independently ran MiXCR on the reads; one entry per CDR3 protein. The repertoire has approximately 750,000 distinct CDR3 sequences, about a third of them found once; the top ten carry under 3%. Sequencing input: PBMCs. The receptors here all came from a human donor in good health (CMV status not recorded). Some clones in this sample may be carry-over from other donors' samples.

This clonotype occurred a few times. The rearrangement joins TRBV5-1 to TRBJ2-1, with 10 bases aligning to TRBD2. From germline, CDR1 is SGHRS and CDR2 YFSETQ. The CDR3 length is 16 residues. J was trimmed by 4 bases and V by 5 bases; bases with no gene match: 9. The CDR3 sequence is CASRQGGLAAYNEQFF. DNA for the CDR3: TGCGCCAGCAGACAAGGAGGACTAGCGGCTTACAATGAGCAGTTCTTC.

The rearrangement joins TRBV6-5 to TRBJ2-5, with D maybe TRBD1 (6 bases). Trimming cost V 6 bases and J 6 bases, with 26 bases left between them. The CDR3 totals 17 residues. Germline V CDR1 and CDR2: MNHEY, SVGAGI. This CDR3 reads CASSSLPSGAGGKTQYF. Written as DNA, the CDR3 is TGTGCCAGCAGCTCACTACCTTCAGGGGCGGGTGGAAAGACCCAGTACTTC.

J is TRBJ2-7 and V is TRBV4-1, with D unclear. Trimming stripped 1 base from V and 3 bases from J, with 7 bases between. CDR3 size: 13 residues. Germline assignment: CDR1 MGHRA and CDR2 YSYEKL. In nucleotides, the CDR3 is TGCGCCAGCAGCCAAGGCCCTCACTACGAGCAGTACTTC. This codes for CASSQGPHYEQYF.

This clonotype was found a few times. The gene calls are TRBV12-3 or TRBV12-4 and TRBJ2-1, with a possible D match to TRBD1 (5 bases). Trimming took off 4 bases at V and 2 bases at J, with 12 bases between the two ends. The length of the CDR3 is 15 residues. CDR3 DNA: TGTGCCAGCAGTTCGATAGCAGGGCCCTACAATGAGCAGTTCTTC. Encoded protein: CASSSIAGPYNEQFF.

V usage is TRBV7-8 and J usage is TRBJ1-1; 10 bases are shared with TRBD1. The CDR3 is made up of 19 amino acids. Germline V gives CDR1 SGHVS, CDR2 FQNEAQ. V lost 1 base, J lost 7 bases, and 18 bases stayed unmatched. CDR3 in amino acids: CASSLVPGQGYKGTFEAFF. The CDR3 DNA reads TGTGCCAGCAGCTTAGTCCCGGGACAGGGGTATAAGGGAACTTTTGAAGCTTTCTTT.

The chain links TRBV5-4 to TRBJ2-3; no reliable D call. The V end lost 4 bases, the J end lost 1 base, and 10 bases lay between the germline ends. CDR1 and CDR2 from the germline V gene are SGHNT and YYREEE (reference sequence). CDR3 length: 14 amino acids. Here the CDR3 reads CASSPEWGTDTQYF. Here the CDR3 DNA reads TGTGCCAGCAGCCCAGAGTGGGGCACAGATACGCAGTATTTT.

This sequence joins TRBV6-2 or TRBV6-3 and TRBJ2-7, with D uncertain. This CDR3 spans 12 amino acids. V was pared by 5 bases and J by 5 bases, with 10 bases between. Germline assignment: CDR1 MNHEY and CDR2 SVGEGT. The CDR3 region has the DNA TGTGCCAGCAGTCCTGGGGTCCACGAGCAGTACTTC. It encodes CASSPGVHEQYF.

This chain's CDR3 is CASSEGYGKNIQYF. CDR3 nucleotide sequence: TGTGCCAGCAGTGAAGGGTACGGTAAAAACATTCAGTACTTC. The chain combines TRBV6-1 with TRBJ2-4; D is unresolved. CDR1 is MNHNS, CDR2 SASEGT, per germline. The CDR3 spans 14 residues. The ends were cut back, 1 base at V and 4 bases at J, with 8 bases in the middle.

This rearrangement joins TRBV24-1 to TRBJ2-2, with TRBD2 matching over 8 bases. There are 17 residues in the CDR3. Trimming cost V 2 bases and J 2 bases; bases outside gene matches: 6. The germline V gene encodes CDR1 KGHDR and CDR2 SFDVKD. The CDR3 sequence: CATSDSGTRVNTGELFF. Here the CDR3 DNA reads TGTGCCACCAGTGATTCCGGGACTAGGGTTAACACCGGGGAGCTGTTTTTT.

This chain joins TRBV7-2 and TRBJ1-2; D may be TRBD1 (5 bases). Germline V gives CDR1 SGHTA, CDR2 FQGNSA. V lost 1 base and J lost 2, with 11 bases in between. The CDR3 consists of 15 residues. CDR3 sequence (DNA): TGTGCCAGCAGCTTAGGGTCGACAGTAAACTATGGCTACACCTTC. Translated: CASSLGSTVNYGYTF.

This clonotype came up a few times. The chain joins TRBV12-3 or TRBV12-4 to TRBJ1-5; D is ambiguous. Trimming stripped 3 bases from V and 2 bases from J, with 11 bases between. The CDR3 consists of 15 residues. DNA for the CDR3: TGTGCCAGCAGTTTCAGCCCCGGAGGCAATCAGCCCCAGCATTTT. It codes for CASSFSPGGNQPQHF.

The chain links TRBV27 to TRBJ1-2; D is unclear. The CDR3 is made up of 13 amino acids. Germline CDR1 reads MNHEY; CDR2 reads SMNVEV (reference sequence). V lost 2 bases and J 4 bases, leaving 8 bases between the germline ends. Here the CDR3 reads CASSLKMGYGYTF. CDR3 DNA sequence: TGTGCCAGCAGTTTAAAAATGGGCTATGGCTACACCTTC.

The chain is built from TRBV10-2 and TRBJ2-1; the D is unclear. Between the trimmed V and J ends, which lost 7 bases and 9 bases, there was a span of 22 bases. Germline CDR1 is WSHSY and CDR2 is SAAADI. CDR3 size: 15 residues. The CDR3 sequence is CASNPDFPHTCEQFF. CDR3 in DNA: TGCGCCAGCAATCCAGACTTCCCCCACACGTGTGAGCAGTTCTTC.

The chain links TRBV6-8 to TRBJ1-2; no reliable D call. The CDR3 has 15 amino acids. V shed 6 bases and J shed 4 bases, with 18 bases lying between them. Germline values: CDR1 MNHGY, CDR2 SAAAGT. CDR3 protein: CASRAYPGGSYGYTF. The CDR3 DNA sequence: TGTGCCAGCAGAGCATACCCCGGAGGGAGCTATGGCTACACCTTC.

Turning to this clonotype: This may arise from a read error, as a much more abundant clone is one base away. Since the CDR3 does not end with the conserved phenylalanine or tryptophan, this likely comes from a read error. This chain uses TRBV12-3 or TRBV12-4 with TRBJ2-5; D might be TRBD2 (6 bases). The CDR3 extends over 14 amino acids. V shed 7 bases and J shed 1 base, with 13 bases lying between them. The CDR3 region has the DNA TGTGCCAGCACCATGGGAGGACCCCAAGAGACCCAGTACTTA. Encoded protein: CASTMGGPQETQYL.

This clonotype has ten or more counts. The chain recombines TRBV7-2 with TRBJ1-2; D not resolved. V gave up 0 bases and J gave up 8 bases, with 10 bases separating them. This CDR3 is built from 13 residues. The germline V gene encodes CDR1 SGHTA and CDR2 FQGNSA. The CDR3 region is CASSLARAVGYTF. Written as DNA, the CDR3 is TGTGCCAGCAGCTTAGCGAGGGCAGTGGGCTACACCTTC.

The table lists this clonotype with a count of one. One junction end disagrees with the germline gene, perhaps due to a read error. The rearrangement uses TRBV5-5 and TRBJ2-1; no firm D call. CDR3 length: 15 amino acids. Germline loops: CDR1 SGHKS, CDR2 YYEKEE (reference sequence). The DNA for the CDR3 is TGTGCCAGCCGCTTGCAGTTGAGCTCCTACAATGAGCAGTTCTTC. This encodes CASRLQLSSYNEQFF.

J is TRBJ1-6 and V is TRBV19; D is unclear. Per the germline V gene, CDR1 is LNHDA and CDR2 is SQIVND (reference sequence). This CDR3 region has 17 residues. Trimming took off 4 bases at V and 9 bases at J, with 22 bases between the two ends. CDR3 DNA sequence: TGTGCCAGTAGTACGAAGTTTGGCAGTAGCTTTTTTTCACCCCTCCACTTT. Its translation is CASSTKFGSSFFSPLHF.

The V and J genes are TRBV15 and TRBJ2-1; no clear D. The length of the CDR3 is 13 residues. Germline CDR1 LNHNV, CDR2 YYDKDF (reference sequence). Trimming took off 8 bases at V and 6 bases at J, with 14 bases between the two ends. CDR3 coding DNA: TGTGCCACCTGCCGCGAACTCGGCAATGAGCAGTTCTTC. Amino acids: CATCRELGNEQFF.

This clonotype was detected only a few times. The chain carries TRBV28 and TRBJ2-3, with 9 bases matching TRBD2. Germline V gene lookup returns CDR1 MDHEN and CDR2 SYDVKM. V trimming: 3 bases; J trimming: 4 bases; junction bases outside the gene matches: 8. CDR3 length: 16 amino acids. For the CDR3, the DNA is TGTGCCAGCAGTTTCGAGGCGGGAGGGCCTTCAGATACGCAGTATTTT. Its translation: CASSFEAGGPSDTQYF.